The T cell receptor (beta chain) described here comes from a study of T cell responses to AZD1222 COVID-19 vaccine. Here immunoSEQ multiplex PCR was the method, and the copy in TCRdb shows in-frame clones only, minus some. The data contain roughly 150,000 clones, 85% to 95% of them seen just once; the ten biggest clones take up 9.1%. Germline V gene data show CDR1 as SNHLY and CDR2 as FYNNEI. The length of the CDR3 is 12 residues. Trimming stripped 4 bases from V and 11 bases from J, with 14 bases between. This receptor was obtained from an adult in good health. The starting material was peripheral blood, obtained on day 0 of AZD1222 vaccination. This rearrangement joins TRBV2 to TRBJ1-1, with a tentative D call TRBD1 (5 bases). The CDR3 DNA reads TGTGCCAGCAGTGGAGGAGGGGACGAGGCTTTCTTT. Residues: CASSGGGDEAFF.